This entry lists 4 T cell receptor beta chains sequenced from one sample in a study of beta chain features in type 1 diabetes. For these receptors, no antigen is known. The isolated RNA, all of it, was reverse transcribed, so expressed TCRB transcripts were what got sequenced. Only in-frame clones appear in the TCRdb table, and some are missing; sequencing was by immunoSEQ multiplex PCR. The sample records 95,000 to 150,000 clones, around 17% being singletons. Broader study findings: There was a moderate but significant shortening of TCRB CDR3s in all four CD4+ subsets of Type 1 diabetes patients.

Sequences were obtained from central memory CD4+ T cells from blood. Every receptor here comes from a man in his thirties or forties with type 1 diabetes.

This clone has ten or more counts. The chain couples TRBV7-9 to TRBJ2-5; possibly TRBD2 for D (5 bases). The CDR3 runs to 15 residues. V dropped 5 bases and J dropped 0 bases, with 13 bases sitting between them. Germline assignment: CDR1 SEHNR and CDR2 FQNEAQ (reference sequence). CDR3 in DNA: TGTGCCAGCAGCCCAGAGCGGTATTACCAAGAGACCCAGTACTTC. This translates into CASSPERYYQETQYF. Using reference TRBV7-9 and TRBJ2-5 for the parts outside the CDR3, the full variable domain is DTGVSQNPRHKITKRGQNVTFRCDPISEHNRLYWYRQTLGQGPEFLTYFQNEAQLEKSRLLSDRFSAERPKGSFSTLEIQRTEQGDSAMYLCASSPERYYQETQYFGPGTRLLVL.

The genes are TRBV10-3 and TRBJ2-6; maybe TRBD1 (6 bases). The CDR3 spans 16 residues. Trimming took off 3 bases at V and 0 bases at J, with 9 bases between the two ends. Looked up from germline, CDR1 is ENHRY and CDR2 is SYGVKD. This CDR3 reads CAISDLGGSGANVLTF. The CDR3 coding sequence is TGTGCCATCAGTGATTTAGGGGGCTCTGGGGCCAACGTCCTGACTTTC.

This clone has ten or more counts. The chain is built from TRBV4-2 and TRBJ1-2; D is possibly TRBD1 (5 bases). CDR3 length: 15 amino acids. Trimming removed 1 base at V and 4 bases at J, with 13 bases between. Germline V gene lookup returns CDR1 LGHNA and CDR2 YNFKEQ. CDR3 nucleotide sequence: TGTGCCAGCAGCCAAGTGGGGGTAGGGATCTATGGCTACACCTTC. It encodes CASSQVGVGIYGYTF.

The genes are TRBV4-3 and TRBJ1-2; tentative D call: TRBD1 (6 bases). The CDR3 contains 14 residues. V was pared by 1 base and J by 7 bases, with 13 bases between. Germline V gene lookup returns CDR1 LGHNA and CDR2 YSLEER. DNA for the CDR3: TGCGCCAGCAGCCAAGTTTCAGGGGAGATTGGCTACACCTTC. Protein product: CASSQVSGEIGYTF.